Shown below are 14 T cell receptor beta chains from a single sample sequenced in a study of T-cell reconstitution after alpha-beta-depleted transplantation in children. Using unique molecular identifiers, the investigators prepared the TCRbeta library. TCRdb re-derived calls from the PCR reads in MiXCR, one entry per CDR3 protein. The sample lists about 600,000 distinct CDR3 sequences; 10% were seen once. The material sequenced was PBMCs from the stem cell graft donor, taken from the stem cell graft. These receptor sequences come from a human donor who donated a stem cell graft to a child with acute myeloid leukemia.

Only a few counts were recorded for this clonotype. The chain joins TRBV5-1 to TRBJ1-1; the match to TRBD1 covers 7 bases. Germline CDR1 SGHRS, CDR2 YFSETQ. With V trimmed by 4 bases and J by 8 bases, 8 bases remained unmatched. The CDR3 is made up of 13 amino acids. CDR3 residues: CASSALQGPEAFF. The CDR3 DNA follows: TGCGCCAGCAGCGCCTTACAGGGGCCGGAAGCTTTCTTT.

This clonotype was seen a few times. The V call is TRBV6-1, the J call TRBJ2-2, with a possible D match to TRBD2 (6 bases). Trimming removed 10 bases at V and 0 bases at J, with 12 bases between. Germline V CDR1 and CDR2: MNHNS, SASEGT. The CDR3 loop spans 14 amino acids. The CDR3 coding sequence is TGTGCCATCCAGCCGGGAGCGAACACCGGGGAGCTGTTTTTT. Its protein product is CAIQPGANTGELFF.

The CDR3 region is CASSLGQGANGNTIYF. The CDR3 DNA follows: TGTGCCAGCAGCTTAGGACAGGGGGCGAACGGAAACACCATATATTTT. The chain has TRBV7-8 and TRBJ1-3; 10 nucleotides match TRBD1. V was pared by 1 base and J by 4 bases, with 4 bases of the junction left unmatched. Germline CDR1 SGHVS, CDR2 FQNEAQ. This CDR3 region has 16 residues.

This clonotype has ten or more counts. The chain recombines TRBV12-3 or TRBV12-4 with TRBJ2-2; the match to TRBD2 covers 9 bases. V was clipped by 7 bases and J by 4 bases; unmatched bases: 7. The CDR3 totals 15 residues. As DNA, the CDR3 is TGTGCCAGCACTCCCGGGACTAGCTTCACCGGGGAGCTGTTTTTT. It encodes CASTPGTSFTGELFF.

The chain is built from TRBV5-1 and TRBJ2-1, with D possibly TRBD1 on 6 matching bases. The CDR3 consists of 15 residues. CDR1 and CDR2 from the germline V gene are SGHRS and YFSETQ. The V and J ends lost 4 bases and 3 bases respectively, with 14 bases between them. CDR3 region: CASSPMETGYNEQFF. For the CDR3, the DNA is TGCGCCAGCAGCCCTATGGAGACAGGCTACAATGAGCAGTTCTTC.

The sample holds many counts of this clonotype. J is TRBJ2-5 and V is TRBV5-1; D call uncertain. Germline V gene sequence: CDR1 SGHRS, CDR2 YFSETQ. The CDR3 has 15 amino acids. With 4 bases removed from V and 4 bases from J, the gap between germline ends came to 17 bases. In nucleotides, the CDR3 is TGCGCCAGCAGCCCGGTGACGAGTAGACGAGAGACCCAGTACTTC. Translation: CASSPVTSRRETQYF.

The chain links TRBV6-2 or TRBV6-3 to TRBJ1-6, with D possibly TRBD1 on 6 matching bases. The length of the CDR3 is 15 residues. V lost 3 bases, J lost 7 bases, and 13 bases lay in between. In germline, CDR1 is MNHEY, CDR2 SVGEGT. CDR3 residues: CASSYRQGRNSPLHF. The CDR3 DNA follows: TGTGCCAGCAGTTATCGGCAGGGGAGAAATTCACCCCTCCACTTT.

This clonotype was seen at least ten times. This chain links TRBV7-9 with TRBJ1-6; a weak D match, TRBD1 (5 bases). CDR1 is SEHNR and CDR2 is FQNEAQ in the germline V gene (reference sequence). There are 13 residues in the CDR3. V shed 5 bases and J shed 9 bases, with 11 bases lying between them. CDR3 sequence (DNA): TGTGCCAGCAGCAGGGGATCGCGTTCACCCCTCCACTTT. This translates into CASSRGSRSPLHF.

The rearrangement uses TRBV28 and TRBJ2-7; 13 bases map to TRBD2. The V segment lost 4 bases and the J segment 1 base; nucleotides outside the gene matches: 4. This CDR3 spans 16 amino acids. Germline V gene lookup returns CDR1 MDHEN and CDR2 SYDVKM. CDR3 amino acids: CASSSQTSGRSYEQYF. The CDR3 coding sequence is TGTGCCAGCAGTTCACAGACTAGCGGGAGGTCCTACGAGCAGTACTTC.

The chain has TRBV5-1 and TRBJ2-1; D not resolved. The CDR3 spans 15 residues. CDR1 is SGHRS, CDR2 YFSETQ, per germline. The V gene lost 0 bases and the J gene lost 1 base, with 8 bases spanning the gap. The CDR3 reads CASSLGQISYNEQFF. The CDR3, as DNA: TGCGCCAGCAGCTTGGGGCAGATATCCTACAATGAGCAGTTCTTC.

J is TRBJ2-1 and V is TRBV24-1, with a tentative D call TRBD2 (6 bases). The CDR3 has 12 residues. Germline lookup yields CDR1 KGHDR and CDR2 SFDVKD. V lost 12 bases and J 8 bases, leaving 16 bases between the germline ends. The CDR3 region is CASRGRTDEQFF. The DNA for the CDR3 is TGTGCCTCTCGGGGGAGGACGGATGAGCAGTTCTTC.

The rearrangement joins TRBV24-1 to TRBJ2-5, with TRBD1 matching over 9 bases. The CDR3 has 15 residues. V gave up 3 bases and J gave up 7 bases; unmatched junction bases: 8. Germline lookup yields CDR1 KGHDR and CDR2 SFDVKD. CDR3 protein: CATSDQGTGSLTQYF. Written as DNA, the CDR3 is TGTGCCACCAGTGATCAGGGGACAGGGAGCCTGACCCAGTACTTC.

This clonotype turned up a few times. The chain uses TRBV29-1 and TRBJ2-2; 10 nucleotides align to TRBD2. The germline V gene encodes CDR1 SQVTM and CDR2 ANQGSEA. The J segment lost 3 bases and the V segment lost 5 bases, leaving 9 bases of the junction unmatched. The CDR3 loop spans 16 amino acids. CDR3 DNA sequence: TGCAGCGTTCAGGGACCTAGCGGGAGCTACACCGGGGAGCTGTTTTTT. Protein sequence: CSVQGPSGSYTGELFF.

The V gene is TRBV24-1, the J gene TRBJ2-1; 7 bases line up with TRBD1. Germline trimming cut 4 bases from V and 3 bases from J; bases unmatched to any gene: 5. The CDR3 is made up of 15 amino acids. Germline lookup yields CDR1 KGHDR and CDR2 SFDVKD. In nucleotides, the CDR3 is TGTGCCACCAGTGACCGACAGGGTAGCTACAATGAGCAGTTCTTC. This codes for CATSDRQGSYNEQFF.